The 25 T cell receptor beta chains presented below share a single source sample, sequenced in a study of post-analysis software for immune sequencing data. Sequencing libraries made from TCR beta cDNA carried unique molecular identifiers. TCRdb re-analysed the PCR reads in MiXCR, keeping a single row per CDR3 protein. The table shows hundreds of thousands of distinct CDR3 sequences, with around 64% occurring only once. Whole-study findings and limits: Patients carried several TRBV segments more frequently than controls did, and TRBV5-6, TRBV5-1 and TRBV20-1 were among them.

Antigens for these TCRs are unknown. Sequenced: blood. These receptors were obtained from a girl aged 2 to 10 with multiple sclerosis.

This sequence joins TRBV5-5 and TRBJ2-3; 7 bases map to TRBD2. The CDR3 totals 15 residues. CDR1 is SGHKS and CDR2 is YYEKEE in the germline V gene (reference sequence). V shed 4 bases, J shed 4 bases, and the junction held 9 bases outside the gene matches. In nucleotides, the CDR3 is TGTGCCAGCAGCCCGCTAGAAGCGGGATCAGATACGCAGTATTTT. As protein: CASSPLEAGSDTQYF.

V usage is TRBV11-2 and J usage is TRBJ2-3; TRBD2 agrees at 11 bases. Germline CDR1 is SGHAT and CDR2 is FQNNGV. The CDR3 covers 17 residues. Trimming removed 3 bases from V and 7 bases from J; junction bases left unmatched: 12. CDR3 sequence (DNA): TGTGCCAGCAGCTTGTTAGCGGGGGGGCCCAGCTGGAATACGCAGTATTTT. Translating it yields CASSLLAGGPSWNTQYF. The full variable domain, its missing parts supplied by reference TRBV11-2 and TRBJ2-3, is EAGVAQSPRYKIIEKRQSVAFWCNPISGHATLYWYQQILGQGPKLLIQFQNNGVVDDSQLPKDRFSAERLKGVDSTLKIQPAKLEDSAVYLCASSLLAGGPSWNTQYFGPGTRLTVL.

This clonotype has more than one count but fewer than ten. V gene TRBV7-8 combines with J gene TRBJ2-7; 8 bases match TRBD2. The CDR3 runs 14 residues. Germline trimming cut 5 bases from V and 4 bases from J; bases unmatched to any gene: 7. Germline-derived CDR1 and CDR2 are SGHVS and FQNEAQ. CDR3 DNA: TGTGCCAGCAGCCTACGACTAGCGCCATACGAGCAGTACTTC. Translated, it gives CASSLRLAPYEQYF.

V is TRBV29-1 and J is TRBJ1-1; possibly TRBD1 for D (5 bases). Germline V gene data show CDR1 as SQVTM and CDR2 as ANQGSEA. The length of the CDR3 is 12 residues. V was shortened by 4 bases and J by 4 bases, with 10 bases between the two germline ends. Here the CDR3 DNA reads TGCAGCGTTGGCCCCCAGGGCACTGAAGCTTTCTTT. Protein sequence: CSVGPQGTEAFF.

The chain recombines TRBV20-1 with TRBJ2-3, with D possibly being TRBD1 or TRBD2 (6 bases each). V was pared by 6 bases and J by 1 base, with 11 bases between. The germline V gene encodes CDR1 DFQATT and CDR2 SNEGSKA (reference sequence). This CDR3 region has 13 residues. DNA of the CDR3: TGCAGTGCAAAAGGGGGGCGCACAGATACGCAGTATTTT. The encoded protein is CSAKGGRTDTQYF.

This clonotype was found a few times. The V gene is TRBV19, the J gene TRBJ2-1, with D perhaps TRBD2 (5 bases). This CDR3 is built from 13 residues. Trimming shortened V by 3 bases and J by 7 bases, and 10 bases separated the two germline ends. Germline assignment: CDR1 LNHDA and CDR2 SQIVND (reference sequence). In nucleotides, the CDR3 is TGTGCCAGTAGTATGTTTCGGGGAAATGAGCAGTTCTTC. Residues: CASSMFRGNEQFF.

This clonotype showed up just a few times. The chain recombines TRBV20-1 with TRBJ2-1; possibly TRBD2 for D (6 bases). The CDR3 is 14 residues long. The V gene's germline CDR1 is DFQATT and CDR2 SNEGSKA (reference sequence). The V and J ends lost 5 bases and 6 bases respectively, with 17 bases between them. The CDR3 region has the DNA TGCAGTGCTTTCCCGGGACTCGGGGCCAATGAGCAGTTCTTC. It codes for CSAFPGLGANEQFF.

The chain combines TRBV6-2 or TRBV6-3 with TRBJ2-1, with unresolved D. Germline V gene data show CDR1 as MNHEY and CDR2 as SVGEGT. V was cut by 0 bases and J by 1 base, with 4 bases left in between. This CDR3 has 14 amino acids. Here the CDR3 reads CASSYSRSYNEQFF. DNA for the CDR3: TGTGCCAGCAGTTACTCGAGGTCCTACAATGAGCAGTTCTTC.

The chain joins TRBV6-2 or TRBV6-3 to TRBJ2-3; D is possibly TRBD1 or TRBD2 (6 bases each). Trimming took off 5 bases at V and 5 bases at J, with 17 bases between the two ends. This CDR3 region has 15 residues. The germline V gene encodes CDR1 MNHEY and CDR2 SVGEGT. The CDR3 DNA is TGTGCCAGCAGTCCCTCGTGGGGGGCGGAAGATACGCAGTATTTT. The encoded protein is CASSPSWGAEDTQYF.

V usage is TRBV20-1 and J usage is TRBJ2-3; TRBD2 agrees at 9 bases. This CDR3 has 14 residues. Germline CDR1 DFQATT, CDR2 SNEGSKA (reference sequence). The ends lost 2 bases at V and 3 bases at J; junction bases unmatched: 3. The CDR3: CSARRLAGTDTQYF. CDR3 DNA: TGCAGTGCTAGAAGGCTAGCGGGGACAGATACGCAGTATTTT.

This chain links TRBV29-1 with TRBJ1-2; D not certain. V shed 0 bases and J shed 8 bases, with 13 bases lying between them. From germline, CDR1 is SQVTM and CDR2 ANQGSEA. The CDR3 runs 13 residues. CDR3 region: CSVEEPGPGGYTF. CDR3 nucleotides: TGCAGCGTTGAAGAGCCAGGCCCAGGCGGCTACACCTTC.

This clonotype was counted a few times. The chain uses TRBV10-3 and TRBJ2-1; D gene ambiguous. V dropped 2 bases and J dropped 9 bases, with 5 bases sitting between them. The CDR3 totals 11 residues. From germline, CDR1 is ENHRY and CDR2 SYGVKD. The CDR3 nucleotides are TGTGCCATCAGTGAGAGAAGTGAGCAGTTCTTC. It yields the protein CAISERSEQFF.

Here the CDR3 DNA reads TGTGCCAGCAGTGAAAAGGTAGCAGTGTCCACAGATACGCAGTATTTT. Protein product: CASSEKVAVSTDTQYF. V usage is TRBV6-4 and J usage is TRBJ2-3, with D unclear. The CDR3 length is 16 residues. CDR1 and CDR2 (germline): MRHNA, SNTAGT. Deletions cut 3 bases from V and 2 bases from J, with 15 bases between.

The count of this clonotype is one. V is TRBV12-3 or TRBV12-4 and J is TRBJ2-2, with D perhaps assigned TRBD1 or TRBD2 (5 bases each). This CDR3 spans 17 amino acids. The V gene lost 0 bases and the J gene lost 2 bases, with 13 bases spanning the gap. CDR3 protein: CASSLAAGTINTGELFF. Written as DNA, the CDR3 is TGTGCCAGCAGTTTAGCGGCAGGGACCATCAACACCGGGGAGCTGTTTTTT.

This chain uses TRBV12-3 or TRBV12-4 with TRBJ2-5, with D perhaps TRBD2 (5 bases). The CDR3 consists of 13 residues. The V end was cut by 8 bases, the J end by 2 bases, with 12 bases between. The CDR3, as DNA: TGTGCCAGCGGGGAGTTACTACAAGAGACCCAGTACTTC. Amino acids: CASGELLQETQYF.

The V and J genes are TRBV6-6 and TRBJ1-4, with TRBD1 matching 11 bases. The germline CDR1 and CDR2 sequences are MNHNY and SVGAGI (reference sequence). The CDR3 totals 14 residues. Unmatched junction bases numbered 2, after V lost 5 bases and J lost 6 bases. The CDR3 coding sequence is TGTGCCAGCAGTACGGGACAGGGGGATGAAAAACTGTTTTTT. Amino acid sequence: CASSTGQGDEKLFF.

V is TRBV6-6 and J is TRBJ2-1; tentatively, D is TRBD2 (6 bases). This CDR3 has 12 residues. V was cut by 5 bases and J by 8 bases, with 10 bases left in between. Germline-derived CDR1 and CDR2 are MNHNY and SVGAGI (reference sequence). The CDR3 DNA reads TGTGCCAGCAGTCCCGGGACTGATGAGCAGTTCTTC. Its translation: CASSPGTDEQFF.

This rearrangement joins TRBV7-9 to TRBJ1-1; no clear D gene. This CDR3 comprises 14 residues. Per germline, CDR1 SEHNR and CDR2 FQNEAQ (reference sequence). Trimming pared 0 bases from V and 3 bases from J, leaving 8 bases between. CDR3 DNA sequence: TGTGCCAGCAGCTTAGCGGTTAGCTACACTGAAGCTTTCTTT. This codes for CASSLAVSYTEAFF.

This clonotype showed up just a few times. The chain links TRBV30 to TRBJ1-2; D is ambiguous. The germline CDR1 and CDR2 sequences are GTSNPN and SVGIG (reference sequence). V lost 0 bases and J 3 bases, leaving 11 bases between the germline ends. CDR3 size: 14 residues. CDR3 in amino acids: CAWSVRGGYYGYTF. The CDR3 nucleotides are TGTGCCTGGAGTGTACGTGGCGGATACTATGGCTACACCTTC.

V usage is TRBV6-5 and J usage is TRBJ2-1, with D possibly matching TRBD2 (5 bases). The ends were cut back, 3 bases at V and 4 bases at J, with 13 bases in the middle. In germline, CDR1 is MNHEY, CDR2 SVGAGI. CDR3 size: 15 residues. CDR3 region: CASSYTRTGYNEQFF. The CDR3 DNA sequence: TGTGCCAGCAGTTATACAAGGACGGGATACAATGAGCAGTTCTTC.

The table lists this clonotype with a few counts. This chain connects TRBV20-1 to TRBJ2-1, with D tentatively TRBD2 (5 bases). There are 13 residues in the CDR3. Trimming removed 3 bases from V and 5 bases from J, with 11 bases in between. CDR1 DFQATT and CDR2 SNEGSKA come from the germline V gene (reference sequence). The CDR3 loop is CSASSGINNEQFF. CDR3 sequence (DNA): TGCAGTGCTAGCAGCGGCATCAACAATGAGCAGTTCTTC.

The chain combines TRBV27 with TRBJ2-1; 8 bases are a match to TRBD1. J lost 6 bases, V lost 4 bases, and 8 bases had no gene match. Per the germline V gene, CDR1 is MNHEY and CDR2 is SMNVEV (reference sequence). This CDR3 is built from 15 residues. The CDR3 region has the DNA TGTGCCAGCAGTTCACAGGGGGTCGGGGCCAATGAGCAGTTCTTC. It is translated as CASSSQGVGANEQFF.

As concerns this clonotype: The junction does not match germline at one end; this may be a read error. This chain links TRBV6-5 with TRBJ2-1, with D possibly TRBD2 on 6 matching bases. Germline V gene lookup returns CDR1 MNHEY and CDR2 SVGAGI. The CDR3 totals 14 residues. Written as DNA, the CDR3 is TGTGCCGGCAGACTAGTGGGCCTCGGGGGTGAGCAGTTCTTC. Translating gives CAGRLVGLGGEQFF.

The chain combines TRBV5-1 with TRBJ2-1; D is unresolved. The CDR3 runs 14 residues. Trimming cost V 4 bases and J 2 bases, with 10 bases left between them. CDR1 is SGHRS, CDR2 YFSETQ, per germline. The CDR3 protein is CASSPAEPYNEQFF. The CDR3 nucleotides read TGCGCCAGCAGCCCGGCGGAGCCCTACAATGAGCAGTTCTTC. The entire variable domain, with the rest obtained from reference TRBV5-1 and TRBJ2-1, is as follows: KAGVTQTPRYLIKTRGQQVTLSCSPISGHRSVSWYQQTPGQGLQFLFEYFSETQRNKGNFPGRFSGRQFSNSRSEMNVSTLELGDSALYLCASSPAEPYNEQFFGPGTRLTVL.

V is TRBV7-2 and J is TRBJ1-2; TRBD1 matches 7 bases. Germline values: CDR1 SGHTA, CDR2 FQGNSA. This CDR3 is 15 amino acids long. With V trimmed by 8 bases and J by 8 bases, 17 bases remained unmatched. CDR3 residues: CASGLITGDNGGYTF. The DNA for the CDR3 is TGTGCCAGCGGACTTATAACAGGGGATAATGGGGGCTACACCTTC.